This T cell receptor (beta chain) was found in a study of blood T cell repertoires in COVID-19. Study-level background: Sample material is recorded as cDNA or gDNA derived from T cells, B-cell-depleted T cells, or PBMCs.

Sequencing was performed with immunoSEQ multiplex PCR; in TCRdb, only in-frame clones are kept and a portion is missing. The data hold under 250,000 clones, with around 90% observed a single time. CDR1 and CDR2 (germline): MDHEN, SYDVKM. The CDR3 sequence is 10 residues long. Trimming removed 5 bases at V and 8 bases at J, with 4 bases between. Sample: peripheral blood. This receptor was identified in a man aged 60-69 years who had recovered from COVID-19. The V gene is TRBV28, the J gene TRBJ2-1; D uncertain. CDR3 DNA: TGTGCCAGCAGTCATTATGAGCAGTTCTTC. Translated, it gives CASSHYEQFF.